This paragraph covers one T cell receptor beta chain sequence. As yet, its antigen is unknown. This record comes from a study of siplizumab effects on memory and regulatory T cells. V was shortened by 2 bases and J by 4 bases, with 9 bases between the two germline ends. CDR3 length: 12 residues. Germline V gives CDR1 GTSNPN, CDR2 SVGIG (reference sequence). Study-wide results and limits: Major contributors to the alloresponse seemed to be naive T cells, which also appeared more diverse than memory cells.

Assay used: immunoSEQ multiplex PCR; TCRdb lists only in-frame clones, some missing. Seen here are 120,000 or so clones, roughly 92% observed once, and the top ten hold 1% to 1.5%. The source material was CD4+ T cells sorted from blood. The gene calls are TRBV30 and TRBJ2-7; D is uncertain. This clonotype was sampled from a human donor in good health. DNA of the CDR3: TGTGCCTGGAGTTCCCCCAAGTACGAGCAGTACTTC. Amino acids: CAWSSPKYEQYF.